This T cell receptor beta chain was sequenced for a study of metastatic and nonmetastatic thyroid tumors. Study-wide results and caveats: Reportedly, malignant thyroid tumors had significantly higher TCR beta diversity than benign nodules, in blood and tumor.

As concerns this clone: Its specificity is unknown.

Via MiXCR, TCRdb re-called the PCR reads. The data hold about 24,000 clones, with less than 20% observed a single time. Unmatched junction bases numbered 14, after V lost 0 bases and J lost 7 bases. Per germline, CDR1 SGHAT and CDR2 FQDESV (reference sequence). The CDR3 contains 18 residues. Ahead of thyroid surgery, no patient had received treatment of any kind. The sample comprised adjacent normal tissue. The V call is TRBV11-1, the J call TRBJ2-3, with TRBD2 identical over 9 bases. The sequence came from a male donor with papillary thyroid cancer or a benign thyroid nodule (not recorded which). Some clones in this sample may be carry-over from other donors' samples. CDR3 amino acids: CASSLAGTSQGILYTQYF. CDR3 sequence (DNA): TGTGCCAGCAGCTTAGCTGGGACTAGCCAGGGCATTTTGTATACGCAGTATTTT.